This T cell receptor (beta chain) originates from a study of T cells in Graves' hyperthyroidism and ophthalmopathy. This clonotype was seen repeatedly, ten times or more. TCR beta CDR3 region amplification was performed from RNA transcripts. First-round RT-PCR with HTBI primers amplified the TCR CDR3 region. TCRdb re-called the multiplex PCR reads with MiXCR, one entry per CDR3 protein. The sample has more than 500,000 distinct CDR3 sequences; roughly 17% are singletons. V lost 6 bases, J lost 8 bases, and 10 bases stayed unmatched. Germline-derived CDR1 and CDR2 are DFQATT and SNEGSKA (reference sequence). The CDR3 is 14 amino acids. The hyperthyroidism was newly diagnosed and had lasted under 2 months; the patients were aged 18 to 65. Exclusion of patients followed from uncontrolled infection, other autoimmune disease, pregnancy or lactation.

The receptor was isolated from a woman aged 25 to 45 with Graves' hyperthyroidism. The gene calls are TRBV20-1 and TRBJ2-1, with TRBD2 matching 10 bases. The specimen was blood. CDR3 amino acids: CSARLAGVRYEQFF. The CDR3 nucleotides are TGCAGTGCGAGGCTAGCGGGAGTTCGGTATGAGCAGTTCTTC.